One sample yielded the 2 T cell receptor beta chains listed below, sequenced in a study of vaccination and CD4 T cells after COVID-19. Specified treatment: approximately 9-day PBMC culture with coronavirus spike peptide pools or control peptides (ViraFEST assay). Their antigens remain unidentified. Cultured CD4+ T-cell DNA underwent Oncomine TCR Beta short-read sequencing. TCRdb recomputed calls from the PCR reads with MiXCR, one row per CDR3 protein. The sample yields around 20,000 distinct CDR3 sequences, approximately 27% seen once. Sequenced input: cultured CD4+ T cells from blood. The receptors originated from a human donor with COVID-19.

This clonotype has only a few counts. The chain uses TRBV5-4 and TRBJ2-1; unclear D gene. The CDR3 has 13 residues. Germline CDR1 SGHNT, CDR2 YYREEE (reference sequence). Between the trimmed V and J ends, which lost 4 bases and 4 bases, there was a span of 9 bases. The chain's CDR3 is CASSPPAYNEQFF. The CDR3 DNA follows: TGTGCCAGCAGCCCGCCCGCGTACAATGAGCAGTTCTTC.

This clonotype was seen a handful of times. CDR3 coding DNA: TGTGCCAGCAGCTTGATATCTTTCCGGGTAGAGACCCAGTACTTC. Translated: CASSLISFRVETQYF. This sequence joins TRBV7-2 and TRBJ2-5; no clear D gene. The CDR3 is made up of 15 amino acids. V lost 3 bases to trimming and J lost 4 bases, with 15 bases between them. From germline, CDR1 is SGHTA and CDR2 FQGNSA.